This TCR beta chain was identified in a study of T cells after yellow fever vaccination. This CDR3 is 12 amino acids long. The germline CDR1 and CDR2 sequences are SEHNR and FQNEAQ (reference sequence). This clonotype has ten or more counts. A junction end diverges from the germline sequence, so it may reflect a read error. TCRdb analysed the 5' RACE reads with MiXCR anew, one entry per CDR3 protein. The sample records tens of thousands of distinct CDR3 sequences, 4.5% being singletons. The input for sequencing was PBMCs, either bulk or a sorted T-cell subset (CD4+, CD8+, memory, or dextramer-sorted; not recorded which), taken on the day of the yellow fever booster vaccination. The TCR originated in a man aged 18-30 years who received the YFV17D yellow fever vaccine. The rearrangement uses TRBV7-9 and TRBJ2-1; 10 bases line up with TRBD2. The CDR3 protein is CASSSRAGGPVF. Here the CDR3 DNA reads TGTGCCAGCAGCTCGCGAGCGGGGGGGCCGGTCTTC.